This is a list of T cell receptor beta chains from one sample in a study of CD8+ T cells in alopecia areata. This table comes from immunoSEQ multiplex PCR, and its TCRdb copy is limited to in-frame clones, with some not included. Found here are 170,000 or so clones, about 60% of them singletons; the top ten hold around 12%. Specimen: CD8+ T cells sorted from blood, collected at week 24, from a patient treated with tofacitinib. The receptors originated from a human donor with alopecia areata. CDR3s include the opening cysteine and the closing phenylalanine or tryptophan. A D gene is named only where the DNA matches it firmly. Where a row states a size, it is once, few, many or the class of an expanded clone; other rows omit it.

abundance,d_gene,j_gene,v_gene,CDR3nt,CDR3aa
.,.,TRBJ2-4,TRBV11-3,TGTGCCAGCAGCTTAGTTGGGGGGATGGGAAACATTCAGTACTTC,CASSLVGGMGNIQYF
.,.,TRBJ1-2,TRBV5-1,TGCGCCAGCGGCTCGGCGGCTGGCTACACCTTC,CASGSAAGYTF
many,.,TRBJ1-5,TRBV6-5,TGTGCCAGCACCCCTGCGAGGGAACATCAGCCCCAGCATTTT,CASTPAREHQPQHF
few,.,TRBJ1-5,TRBV7-9,TGTGCCAGCAGCGCATGGAGACCCTATACGGATAGCAATCAGCCCCAGCATTTT,CASSAWRPYTDSNQPQHF
.,TRBD2,TRBJ2-3,TRBV13,TGTGCCAGCAGCGGGGGACTAGCGGAAATCAACACAGATACGCAGTATTTT,CASSGGLAEINTDTQYF
.,.,TRBJ2-3,TRBV13,TGTGCCAGCCACGGGGGAAACACAGATACGCAGTATTTT,CASHGGNTDTQYF
.,.,TRBJ2-1,TRBV7-8,TGTGCCAGCATCAGGGGTGGAGAGGATGAGCAGTTCTTC,CASIRGGEDEQFF
.,.,TRBJ2-7,TRBV5-1,TGCGCCAGCAGCTTGGTGCCAGGACTGGACTACGAGCAGTACTTC,CASSLVPGLDYEQYF
few,.,TRBJ2-7,TRBV29-1,TGCAGCGTTGATAATGGTCAGGGAGTAGGCGAGCAGTACTTC,CSVDNGQGVGEQYF
.,TRBD1,TRBJ1-1,TRBV19,TGTGCCAGTAGTTTCGGACAGGGGAACACTGAAGCTTTCTTT,CASSFGQGNTEAFF
.,.,TRBJ1-2,TRBV29-1,TGCAGCGTTGACGGGCAGGTCTACGGCTACACCTTC,CSVDGQVYGYTF
few,.,TRBJ1-5,TRBV4-2,TGTGCCAGCAGCCAAGTGGGGGGGATTCAGCCCCAGCATTTT,CASSQVGGIQPQHF
few,.,TRBJ1-1,TRBV28,TGTGCCAGCAGTCTCTCTTTTCAGGAGAGGAACACTGAAGCTTTCTTT,CASSLSFQERNTEAFF
.,TRBD2,TRBJ2-2,TRBV5-6,TGTGCCAGCAGCTGGGGACTAGCGGGGTCCCCCGGGGAGCTGTTTTTT,CASSWGLAGSPGELFF
.,TRBD1,TRBJ1-2,TRBV5-6,TGTGCCAGCAGTTTCCCCCGGGACAGGGATGGCTACACCTTC,CASSFPRDRDGYTF
.,.,TRBJ1-1,TRBV7-8,TGTGCCAGCAGCCAACCCGGGTGGGGGCGGGACACTGAAGCTTTCTTT,CASSQPGWGRDTEAFF
.,TRBD2,TRBJ2-5,TRBV19,TGTGCCAGTAGTATCAGTTTGTTTAGCGGGGGTAACCAAGAGACCCAGTACTTC,CASSISLFSGGNQETQYF
.,TRBD2,TRBJ2-3,TRBV13,TGTGCCAGCAGCACGCGGACTAGCGGGGGCGCAAGCACAGATACGCAGTATTTT,CASSTRTSGGASTDTQYF
few,.,TRBJ1-2,TRBV6-5,TGTGCCACGGGGCTCACAGCGTTATATGGCTACACCTTC,CATGLTALYGYTF
few,.,TRBJ1-2,TRBV30,TGTGCCTGGAGTCCCTCTGAGGGGGGTGGCTACACCTTC,CAWSPSEGGGYTF
.,TRBD1,TRBJ1-5,TRBV15,TGTGCCACCAGCAGGAGGACAGGGAATCAGCCCCAGCATTTT,CATSRRTGNQPQHF
.,.,TRBJ1-1,TRBV11-2,TGTGCCAGCAGCCTCAGTGGGACCGAAGACCTTGAAGCTTTCTTT,CASSLSGTEDLEAFF
few,.,TRBJ2-5,TRBV2,TGTGCCAGCAGGAAGGGGCTTATCCAAGAGACCCAGTACTTC,CASRKGLIQETQYF
.,.,TRBJ2-3,TRBV30,TGTGCCTGGAGTGACTATCGCACAGATACGCAGTATTTT,CAWSDYRTDTQYF
once,TRBD1,TRBJ2-1,TRBV15,TGTGCCACCATGACGGGACAGGGTTACAATGAGCAGTTCTTC,CATMTGQGYNEQFF
.,TRBD1,TRBJ2-7,TRBV7-9,TGTGCCAGCAGCTTAGCCCAGGGGGCCGAGCAGTACTTC,CASSLAQGAEQYF
.,.,TRBJ2-1,TRBV7-9,TGTGCCAGCAGCTTAGGGTACAATGAGCAGTTCTTC,CASSLGYNEQFF
.,TRBD1,TRBJ1-6,TRBV9,TGTGCCAGCAGCGCAGGGGGCGCGGGGAATTCACCCCTCCACTTT,CASSAGGAGNSPLHF
.,.,TRBJ1-5,TRBV6-5,TGTGCCAGCAGTTACTCCAGTAATCAGCCCCAGCATTTT,CASSYSSNQPQHF
.,.,TRBJ1-3,TRBV9,TGTGCCAGCAGCGTAGACGAGGGGCGGTTGAGTAACACCATATATTTT,CASSVDEGRLSNTIYF
.,.,TRBJ2-1,TRBV29-1,TGCAGCGTTGATAGGGGGGACAATGAGCAGTTCTTC,CSVDRGDNEQFF
.,.,TRBJ2-7,TRBV7-9,TGTGCCAGCAGCCGGGGCCCTTCCTACGAGCAGTACTTC,CASSRGPSYEQYF
.,.,TRBJ2-6,TRBV30,TGTGCCTGGAGTGTAGGGACCGGGGCCAACGTCCTGACTTTC,CAWSVGTGANVLTF
.,TRBD2,TRBJ2-7,TRBV13,TGTGCCAGCAGCATTAGCGGGGGGGCCTCCGAGCAGTACTTC,CASSISGGASEQYF
.,.,TRBJ2-1,TRBV29-1,TGCAGCGTTGAAGGCGTTATTACCTACAATGAGCAGTTCTTC,CSVEGVITYNEQFF
.,TRBD1,TRBJ2-5,TRBV29-1,TGCAGCGTTGAAGAAGACAGGGGTTGGGAAGAGACCCAGTACTTC,CSVEEDRGWEETQYF
.,.,TRBJ2-3,TRBV6-5,TGTGCCAGCAGTTTGGGGGGAGATACGCAGTATTTT,CASSLGGDTQYF
once,.,TRBJ1-5,TRBV9,TGTGCCAGCAGCGTCTCTGCCCGTTCCAATCAGCCCCAGCATTTT,CASSVSARSNQPQHF
.,.,TRBJ1-3,TRBV4-1,TGCGCCAGCAGCCAAGATACGGGGTCCGGAAACACCATATATTTT,CASSQDTGSGNTIYF
few,TRBD1,TRBJ1-2,TRBV13,TGTGCCAGCAGCTCCCTAGACGAAGACAGGGATGGGGGCTACACCTTC,CASSSLDEDRDGGYTF
once,.,TRBJ1-2,TRBV11-2,TGTGCCAGCAGCTTGGGGTTGGGCTACACCTTC,CASSLGLGYTF
.,.,TRBJ2-1,TRBV30,TGTGCCTGGAGTGGTCTTATTGGTATCAGGTCCGCAGTGGATGAGCAGTTCTTC,CAWSGLIGIRSAVDEQFF
few,.,TRBJ2-7,TRBV29-1,TGCAGCGTGGCACAAGGGTACGAGCAGTACTTC,CSVAQGYEQYF
once,TRBD1,TRBJ1-6,TRBV4-1,TGCGCCAGCAGCCCGCAACTAAAGCCGGGACAGGGGAGGGCTAGTAATTCACCCCTCCACTTT,CASSPQLKPGQGRASNSPLHF
.,.,TRBJ2-6,TRBV30,TGTGCCTGGAGCATTTCGGTGACTGGGGCCAACGTCCTGACTTTC,CAWSISVTGANVLTF
.,.,TRBJ2-7,TRBV5-1,TGCGCCAGCAGCGCCGAGGGTTACGAGCAGTACTTC,CASSAEGYEQYF
.,.,TRBJ1-1,TRBV4-1,TGCGCCAGCAGCCGATATTTCTATGATATCGGCAGGGTCGGGCGGAGGACTGAAGCTTTCTTT,CASSRYFYDIGRVGRRTEAFF
.,.,TRBJ1-1,TRBV9,TGTGCCAGCAGCCCGAACACTGAAGCTTTCTTT,CASSPNTEAFF
once,TRBD1,TRBJ1-1,TRBV9,TGTGCCAGCAGCGTAGCTGATGTAGACAGGGGGCAGTTGAACACTGAAGCTTTCTTT,CASSVADVDRGQLNTEAFF